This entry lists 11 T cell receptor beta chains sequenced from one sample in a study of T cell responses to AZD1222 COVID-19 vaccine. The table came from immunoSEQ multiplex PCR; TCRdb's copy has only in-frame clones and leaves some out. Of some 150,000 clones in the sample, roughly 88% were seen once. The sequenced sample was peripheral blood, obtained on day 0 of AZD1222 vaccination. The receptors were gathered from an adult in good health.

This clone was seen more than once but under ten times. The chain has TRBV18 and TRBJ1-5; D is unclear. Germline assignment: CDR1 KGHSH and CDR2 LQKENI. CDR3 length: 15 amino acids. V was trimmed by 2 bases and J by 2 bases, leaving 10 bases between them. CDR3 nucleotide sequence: TGTGCCAGCTCACCATGGTCTCGAGGCAATCAGCCCCAGCATTTT. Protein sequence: CASSPWSRGNQPQHF.

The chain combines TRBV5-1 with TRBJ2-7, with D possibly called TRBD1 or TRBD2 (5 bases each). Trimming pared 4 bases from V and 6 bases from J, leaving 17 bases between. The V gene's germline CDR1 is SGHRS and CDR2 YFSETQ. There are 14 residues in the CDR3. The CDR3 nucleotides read TGCGCCAGCAGCACGGACGGGGCTTATGGCGAGCAGTACTTC. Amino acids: CASSTDGAYGEQYF.

The CDR3 sequence: CASSQGTSRSTDTQYF. In DNA form, the CDR3 reads TGCGCCAGCAGCCAAGGGACTAGCCGGTCCACAGATACGCAGTATTTT. The gene calls are TRBV4-3 and TRBJ2-3; 8 bases fit TRBD2. J lost 2 bases, V lost 1 base, and 5 bases had no gene match. Germline CDR1 is LGHNA and CDR2 is YSLEER. This CDR3 region has 16 residues.

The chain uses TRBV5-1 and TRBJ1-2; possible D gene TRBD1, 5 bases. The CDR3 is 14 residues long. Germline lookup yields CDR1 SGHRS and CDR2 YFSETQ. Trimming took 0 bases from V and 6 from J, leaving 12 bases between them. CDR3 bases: TGCGCCAGCAGCTTGGTAGGGGCGCGGGATGGCTACACCTTC. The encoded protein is CASSLVGARDGYTF.

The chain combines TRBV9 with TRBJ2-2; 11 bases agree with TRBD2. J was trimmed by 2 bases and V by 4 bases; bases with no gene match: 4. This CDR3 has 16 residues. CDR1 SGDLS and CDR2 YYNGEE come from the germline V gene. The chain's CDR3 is CASSFGTSGNTGELFF. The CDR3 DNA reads TGTGCCAGCAGCTTCGGGACTAGCGGCAACACCGGGGAGCTGTTTTTT.

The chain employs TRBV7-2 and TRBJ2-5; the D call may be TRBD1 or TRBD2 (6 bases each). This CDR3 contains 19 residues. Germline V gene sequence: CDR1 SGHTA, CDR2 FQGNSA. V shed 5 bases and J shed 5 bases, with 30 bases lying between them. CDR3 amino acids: CASSHPRGPRGGAWETQYF. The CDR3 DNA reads TGTGCCAGCAGCCACCCGAGGGGCCCCAGGGGAGGAGCTTGGGAGACCCAGTACTTC.

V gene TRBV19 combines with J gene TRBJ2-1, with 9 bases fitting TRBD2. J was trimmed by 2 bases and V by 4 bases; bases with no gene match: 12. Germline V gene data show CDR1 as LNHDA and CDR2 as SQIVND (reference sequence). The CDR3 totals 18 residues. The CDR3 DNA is TGTGCCAGTAGTACCAATTCCCTCAGCGGGGGGACCTACAATGAGCAGTTCTTC. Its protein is CASSTNSLSGGTYNEQFF.

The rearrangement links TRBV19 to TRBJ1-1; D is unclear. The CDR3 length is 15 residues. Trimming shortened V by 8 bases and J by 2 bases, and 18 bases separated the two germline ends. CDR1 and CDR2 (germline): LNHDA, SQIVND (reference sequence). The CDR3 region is CASFGVPGRNTEAFF. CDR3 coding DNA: TGTGCCAGTTTTGGGGTGCCGGGGAGAAACACTGAAGCTTTCTTT.

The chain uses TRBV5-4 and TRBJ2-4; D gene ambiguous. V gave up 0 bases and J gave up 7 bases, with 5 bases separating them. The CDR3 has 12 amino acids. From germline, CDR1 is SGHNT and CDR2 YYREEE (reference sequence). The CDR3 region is CASSLETNIQYF. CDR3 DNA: TGTGCCAGCAGCTTGGAAACCAACATTCAGTACTTC.

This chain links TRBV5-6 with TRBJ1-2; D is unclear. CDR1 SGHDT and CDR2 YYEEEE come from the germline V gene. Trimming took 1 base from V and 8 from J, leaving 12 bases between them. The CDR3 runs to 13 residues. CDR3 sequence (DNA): TGTGCCAGCAGCTTGCCGGACGGTGGGGGCTACACCTTC. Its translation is CASSLPDGGGYTF.

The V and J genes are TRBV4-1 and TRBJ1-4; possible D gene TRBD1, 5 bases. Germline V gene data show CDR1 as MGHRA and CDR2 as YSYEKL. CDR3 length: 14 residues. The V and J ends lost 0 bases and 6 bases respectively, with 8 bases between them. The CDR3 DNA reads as TGCGCCAGCAGCCAAGAGGAGACAGATGAAAAACTGTTTTTT. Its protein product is CASSQEETDEKLFF.